Sequencing of this T cell receptor beta chain was carried out in a study of blood T cell repertoires in COVID-19. Source study methods: Using reference gene primer amplification, nucleated cell counts were estimated. Sequencing used immunoSEQ multiplex PCR; TCRdb keeps in-frame clones, though not all of them. V and J calls and clone size are copied from that table; D and trimming were computed from the DNA. The top ten clones hold around 5.8% of a sample with roughly 200,000 clones, less than 85% of them seen once. This CDR3 is 16 amino acids long. Germline CDR1 and CDR2: LGHDT and YNNKEL (reference sequence). V trimming: 0 bases; J trimming: 4 bases; junction bases outside the gene matches: 7.

The receptor comes from a woman aged 65 to 85 with acute or convalescent COVID-19. This chain uses TRBV3-1 (or the pseudogene TRBV3-2) with TRBJ1-1; 8 bases line up with TRBD1. Sequenced material: peripheral blood. The CDR3 loop reads CASSQENRGGSTEAFF. In DNA, the CDR3 is TGTGCCAGCAGCCAAGAGAACAGGGGGGGGAGCACTGAAGCTTTCTTT.